These 11 T cell receptor beta chains originate from one sample sequenced in a study of T cell changes during pregnancy in multiple sclerosis. Generated by immunoSEQ multiplex PCR, the TCRdb table keeps only in-frame clones and is missing some. In the table there are about 69,000 clones, about 88% of which are singletons. The sequenced sample was peripheral blood, obtained before pregnancy. These receptor sequences come from a female donor with multiple sclerosis, enrolled in a pregnancy study.

The J gene is TRBJ1-4, the V gene TRBV7-2; TRBD1 might be the D (6 bases). Germline CDR1 reads SGHTA; CDR2 reads FQGNSA. V was pared by 5 bases and J by 8 bases, with 15 bases between. This CDR3 has 14 residues. The CDR3 DNA sequence: TGTGCCAGCAGCCCGACAGGTTTCAGCGAAAAACTGTTTTTT. This sequence encodes CASSPTGFSEKLFF.

The chain links TRBV4-3 to TRBJ1-1; TRBD1 aligns across 9 bases. Looked up from germline, CDR1 is LGHNA and CDR2 is YSLEER. This CDR3 spans 19 amino acids. V trimming: 0 bases; J trimming: 0 bases; junction bases outside the gene matches: 11. CDR3 sequence reads: CASSQELTDRGHMNTEAFF. CDR3 in DNA: TGCGCCAGCAGCCAAGAACTAACGGACAGGGGTCACATGAACACTGAAGCTTTCTTT.

V is TRBV10-2 and J is TRBJ1-1; 7 bases agree with TRBD1. The CDR3 extends over 18 amino acids. V lost 6 bases and J lost 2; bases outside the gene matches: 18. In germline, CDR1 is WSHSY, CDR2 SAAADI. This chain's CDR3 is CASRPPLDGRGKNTEAFF. CDR3 coding DNA: TGCGCCAGCAGGCCCCCCCTGGACGGCAGGGGGAAAAACACTGAAGCTTTCTTT.

This chain uses TRBV29-1 with TRBJ2-5; D might be TRBD1 (6 bases). Deletions cut 2 bases from V and 0 bases from J, with 7 bases between. Germline V gene sequence: CDR1 SQVTM, CDR2 ANQGSEA. The CDR3 extends over 13 amino acids. Here the CDR3 reads CSVETGYQETQYF. As DNA, the CDR3 is TGCAGCGTTGAAACAGGGTACCAAGAGACCCAGTACTTC.

This chain uses TRBV18 with TRBJ1-5; no clear D. The V end lost 0 bases, the J end lost 4 bases, and 13 bases lay between the germline ends. The CDR3 spans 16 residues. Germline CDR1 reads KGHSH; CDR2 reads LQKENI. This CDR3 is CASSPPDVRVNQPQHF. The CDR3 DNA follows: TGTGCCAGCTCACCACCAGACGTGCGGGTTAATCAGCCCCAGCATTTT. The full variable domain, rest sourced from reference TRBV18 and TRBJ1-5, is NAGVMQNPRHLVRRRGQEARLRCSPMKGHSHVYWYRQLPEEGLKFMVYLQKENIIDESGMPKERFSAEFPKEGPSILRIQQVVRGDSAAYFCASSPPDVRVNQPQHFGDGTRLSIL.

The chain links TRBV18 to TRBJ2-2; no clear D gene. The CDR3 extends over 16 amino acids. Deletions cut 3 bases from V and 6 bases from J, with 17 bases between. Germline CDR1 is KGHSH and CDR2 is LQKENI. The chain's CDR3 is CASSPYDQAQAGELFF. CDR3 nucleotide sequence: TGTGCCAGCTCACCTTATGACCAGGCTCAGGCCGGGGAGCTGTTTTTT.

The chain joins TRBV19 to TRBJ1-1; perhaps TRBD1 as D (5 bases). Germline-derived CDR1 and CDR2 are LNHDA and SQIVND (reference sequence). CDR3 length: 13 amino acids. V gave up 3 bases and J gave up 6 bases, with 11 bases separating them. CDR3 bases: TGTGCCAGTAGTATCTACCAGGGCCCTGAAGCTTTCTTT. Translated, it gives CASSIYQGPEAFF.

The V gene is TRBV7-2, the J gene TRBJ1-2, with TRBD1 identical over 8 bases. The CDR3 sequence is 16 residues long. The trim removed 2 bases at V and 7 bases at J, leaving 12 bases unmatched. CDR1 and CDR2 (germline): SGHTA, FQGNSA. CDR3 sequence: CASSLLGQAKIGGYTF. The CDR3 nucleotides read TGTGCCAGCAGCTTATTGGGACAGGCAAAGATCGGTGGCTACACCTTC.

The gene calls are TRBV14 and TRBJ1-2; D gene unclear. The CDR3 length is 15 residues. The V gene's germline CDR1 is SGHDN and CDR2 FVKESK. V shed 1 base and J shed 0 bases, with 9 bases lying between them. CDR3 residues: CASSQASFTNYGYTF. DNA of the CDR3: TGTGCCAGCAGCCAAGCTTCCTTTACTAACTATGGCTACACCTTC.

The CDR3 DNA reads as TGTGCCAGCAGCTTCGGGACAGGGGGTTCTAATGAGCAGTTCTTC. It translates to CASSFGTGGSNEQFF. The chain couples TRBV7-3 to TRBJ2-1; 11 bases agree with TRBD1. CDR3 length equals 15 residues. CDR1 is SGHTA, CDR2 FQGTGA, per germline. V trimming: 3 bases; J trimming: 7 bases; junction bases outside the gene matches: 5.

V gene TRBV7-7 combines with J gene TRBJ2-1; 11 nucleotides line up with TRBD2. This CDR3 is built from 13 residues. V trimming: 5 bases; J trimming: 9 bases; junction bases outside the gene matches: 3. The V gene's germline CDR1 is SSHAT and CDR2 FNYEAQ (reference sequence). Here the CDR3 reads CASSVLAGAEQFF. The CDR3 DNA reads as TGTGCCAGCAGCGTACTAGCGGGAGCTGAGCAGTTCTTC.